What follows are 23 T cell receptor beta chains derived from one specimen sequenced in a study of T cells in Graves' hyperthyroidism and ophthalmopathy. Amplified regions were TCR beta CDR3 sequences from RNA transcripts. In the first-round RT-PCR of the TCR CDR3, the HTBI primer set was used. TCRdb reprocessed the multiplex PCR reads with MiXCR, giving one entry per CDR3 protein. Here the sample spans fewer than 350,000 distinct CDR3 sequences, 15% to 20% being singletons. The sequencing input was blood. Receptors originate from a woman aged 40-49 years with Graves' ophthalmopathy.

In its sample, this clonotype was seen many times. The CDR3 DNA sequence: TGTGCCAGCAGTTTACGAGGAGGGCGAAGGGTCTCTGGGGCCAACGTCCTGACTTTC. Its translation is CASSLRGGRRVSGANVLTF. This sequence joins TRBV28 and TRBJ2-6; D is perhaps TRBD2 (6 bases). This CDR3 has 19 residues. Germline V gene data show CDR1 as MDHEN and CDR2 as SYDVKM. Deletions cut 2 bases from V and 0 bases from J, with 17 bases between.

This clonotype was found many times. This chain uses TRBV11-2 with TRBJ2-1, with 8 nucleotides matching TRBD2. The junction had 8 bases not matched to a gene; V was cut back by 8 bases and J by 2 bases. In germline, CDR1 is SGHAT, CDR2 FQNNGV. The CDR3 spans 15 residues. CDR3 residues: CASRRLAGAYNEQFF. For the CDR3, the DNA is TGTGCCAGCCGGCGGCTAGCGGGCGCCTACAATGAGCAGTTCTTC.

This clonotype was found many times. The chain joins TRBV28 to TRBJ1-1, with no clear D. V was trimmed by 7 bases and J by 6 bases, leaving 12 bases between them. Germline V gene data show CDR1 as MDHEN and CDR2 as SYDVKM. The CDR3 length is 12 residues. The CDR3 nucleotides read TGTGCCAGCACAGGAATGGGGTCTGAAGCTTTCTTT. Translation gives CASTGMGSEAFF.

This clonotype was counted at least ten times. The rearrangement links TRBV11-3 to TRBJ1-3, with TRBD1 matching 8 bases. With V trimmed by 1 base and J by 4 bases, 6 bases remained unmatched. This CDR3 has 16 residues. Germline assignment: CDR1 SGHNT and CDR2 YENEEA. CDR3 protein: CASSLGRQGRGNTIYF. Here the CDR3 DNA reads TGTGCCAGCAGCTTAGGAAGACAGGGGAGAGGAAACACCATATATTTT.

The chain uses TRBV14 and TRBJ1-1; D ambiguous. V lost 3 bases to trimming and J lost 4 bases, with 9 bases between them. CDR1 SGHDN and CDR2 FVKESK come from the germline V gene. This CDR3 comprises 13 residues. CDR3: CASSQGRATEAFF. CDR3 nucleotide sequence: TGTGCCAGCAGCCAGGGAAGAGCCACTGAAGCTTTCTTT.

This clonotype was detected ten times or more. This rearrangement joins TRBV29-1 to TRBJ2-5, with 11 bases that match TRBD1. The trim removed 6 bases at V and 5 bases at J, leaving 5 bases unmatched. The germline CDR1 and CDR2 sequences are SQVTM and ANQGSEA. There are 13 residues in the CDR3. CDR3 protein: CSVGQGVIETQYF. CDR3 coding DNA: TGCAGCGTGGGACAGGGGGTTATCGAGACCCAGTACTTC.

This clonotype was seen ten or more times. The chain carries TRBV7-6 and TRBJ2-2; 7 positions agree with TRBD1. Looked up from germline, CDR1 is SGHVS and CDR2 is FNYEAQ. J gave up 5 bases and V 5 bases, and 11 bases lay outside the gene matches. This CDR3 comprises 16 residues. The CDR3 nucleotides are TGTGCCAGCAGCCCGAGGGCAGGGGGATGGACCGGGGAGCTGTTTTTT. Protein sequence: CASSPRAGGWTGELFF.

There are many counts of this clonotype. CDR3 sequence reads: CASDSPNTGELFF. The CDR3 DNA sequence: TGTGCCAGCGACAGCCCGAACACCGGGGAGCTGTTTTTT. The rearrangement uses TRBV2 and TRBJ2-2; the D gene is possibly TRBD1 (5 bases). The CDR3 has 13 amino acids. Between the trimmed V and J ends, which lost 8 bases and 0 bases, there was a span of 7 bases. Germline assignment: CDR1 SNHLY and CDR2 FYNNEI.

There are many counts of this clonotype. Written as DNA, the CDR3 is TGTGCCTGGAGGGGCAGGGGGCTTTTGTACGAGCAGTACTTC. This sequence encodes CAWRGRGLLYEQYF. The chain combines TRBV30 with TRBJ2-7, with 8 bases identical to TRBD1. The junction had 8 bases not matched to a gene; V was cut back by 3 bases and J by 4 bases. CDR1 and CDR2 from the germline V gene are GTSNPN and SVGIG (reference sequence). The CDR3 covers 14 residues.

This clonotype was counted at least ten times. The chain carries TRBV19 and TRBJ1-5; 9 bases are a match to TRBD1. After removal of 4 bases from V and 6 bases from J, the junction contained 7 bases not matched to a gene. The CDR3 spans 15 residues. Germline CDR1 is LNHDA and CDR2 is SQIVND (reference sequence). The CDR3 DNA follows: TGTGCCAGTAGTAACGGACAGGGGTTGGTTCAGCCCCAGCATTTT. Its protein product is CASSNGQGLVQPQHF.

There are many counts of this clonotype. The rearrangement joins TRBV28 to TRBJ1-2, with TRBD1 matching over 7 bases. CDR1 and CDR2 (germline): MDHEN, SYDVKM. V was pared by 5 bases and J by 7 bases, with 13 bases of the junction left unmatched. This CDR3 contains 15 residues. The CDR3: CASSPTGVPLGGYTF. CDR3 nucleotide sequence: TGTGCCAGCAGTCCCACAGGGGTCCCCCTTGGTGGCTACACCTTC.

This clonotype was found a few times. The chain is built from TRBV3-1 and TRBJ1-2, with 12 nucleotides matching TRBD1. Trimming took 1 base from V and 7 from J; bases not matched to a gene: 10. The CDR3 sequence is 17 residues long. Looked up from germline, CDR1 is LGHDT and CDR2 is YNNKEL (reference sequence). The CDR3 sequence is CASSQVVRDRGRGGYTF. Here the CDR3 DNA reads TGTGCCAGCAGCCAAGTCGTCCGGGACAGGGGGCGAGGTGGCTACACCTTC.

At least ten counts were recorded for this clonotype. One end of the junction fails to match germline, which may point to a read error. The gene calls are TRBV12-3 or TRBV12-4 and TRBJ2-5; 12 bases agree with TRBD2. The CDR3 extends over 12 amino acids. The CDR3 DNA is TGTGCCAGCCGACTAGCGGGAGAGACCCGGTACTTC. It is translated as CASRLAGETRYF.

In its sample, this clonotype was seen many times. The chain links TRBV12-3 or TRBV12-4 to TRBJ2-7, with D possibly matching TRBD2 (6 bases). CDR3 length equals 15 residues. V lost 3 bases, J lost 6 bases, and 18 bases lay in between. CDR3 amino acids: CASSFASDPRREQYF. Written as DNA, the CDR3 is TGTGCCAGCAGTTTCGCTAGCGATCCCAGGCGCGAGCAGTACTTC.

This clonotype was recorded a few times. Since a much larger clone is just one base distant, this may be a read error. The CDR3 end shows no conserved phenylalanine or tryptophan, and so a read error is likely. The CDR3 region is CATKPELATNNEQFL. The CDR3 DNA follows: TGTGCCACCAAGCCGGAACTAGCGACTAACAATGAGCAGTTCTTA. The chain links TRBV15 to TRBJ2-1; 7 bases line up with TRBD2. The CDR3 contains 15 residues. V lost 7 bases, J lost 5 bases, and 11 bases stayed unmatched. Germline V gene lookup returns CDR1 LNHNV and CDR2 YYDKDF (reference sequence).

This clonotype was counted many times. The CDR3 here is CASKLAGGGITETQYF. CDR3 coding DNA: TGTGCCAGCAAACTAGCGGGAGGGGGGATTACGGAGACCCAGTACTTC. The rearrangement uses TRBV12-3 or TRBV12-4 and TRBJ2-5, with 13 bases identical to TRBD2. The CDR3 runs 16 residues. V lost 7 bases, J lost 5 bases, and 10 bases stayed unmatched.

This clonotype has at least ten counts. The CDR3 here is CASSPGQGGEAFF. CDR3 in DNA: TGTGCCAGCAGTCCGGGACAGGGGGGCGAAGCTTTCTTT. V and J are TRBV7-2 and TRBJ1-1; 11 bases are shared with TRBD1. This CDR3 is 13 amino acids long. In germline, CDR1 is SGHTA, CDR2 FQGNSA. The V gene end was trimmed by 6 bases and the J gene end by 8 bases; junction bases not matched to a gene: 5.

The chain employs TRBV30 and TRBJ1-1, with D possibly being TRBD1 (5 bases). Germline V gene data show CDR1 as GTSNPN and CDR2 as SVGIG (reference sequence). This CDR3 spans 13 amino acids. V gave up 3 bases and J gave up 11 bases, with 19 bases separating them. The CDR3 nucleotides are TGTGCCTGGAGGATGACGGGGCCAGGGAATGCTTTCTTT. It codes for CAWRMTGPGNAFF.

There are many counts of this clonotype. The genes are TRBV7-2 and TRBJ2-7; D could derive from TRBD1 or TRBD2 (5 bases each). V shed 2 bases and J shed 3 bases, with 14 bases lying between them. The CDR3 loop spans 15 amino acids. The germline V gene encodes CDR1 SGHTA and CDR2 FQGNSA. The CDR3 coding sequence is TGTGCCAGCAGCTTAATGGGGGTTAGTAGCTACGAGCAGTACTTC. Encoded protein: CASSLMGVSSYEQYF.

This clonotype was counted many times. The chain has TRBV10-2 and TRBJ2-7, with 9 bases lining up with TRBD1. Germline CDR1 and CDR2: WSHSY and SAAADI. V shed 10 bases and J 7 bases; nucleotides not matched to a gene: 8. The CDR3 is made up of 12 amino acids. This CDR3 is CATNRGREEQYF. The CDR3 nucleotides read TGCGCCACGAACAGGGGGCGAGAGGAGCAGTACTTC.

The chain carries TRBV7-3 and TRBJ1-1, with D hard to call. V lost 1 base to trimming and J lost 3 bases, with 12 bases between them. Germline lookup yields CDR1 SGHTA and CDR2 FQGTGA. The CDR3 has 15 residues. CDR3 DNA sequence: TGTGCCAGCAGCTTAAAGGACGGAGCCTACACTGAAGCTTTCTTT. Amino acids: CASSLKDGAYTEAFF. Drawing the rest from reference TRBV7-3 and TRBJ1-1, the complete variable domain is GAGVSQTPSNKVTEKGKYVELRCDPISGHTALYWYRQSLGQGPEFLIYFQGTGAADDSGLPNDRFFAVRPEGSVSTLKIQRTERGDSAVYLCASSLKDGAYTEAFFGQGTRLTVV.

In this sample, this clonotype turned up a few times. The chain has TRBV15 and TRBJ2-2; 10 nucleotides align to TRBD1. Germline V gives CDR1 LNHNV, CDR2 YYDKDF (reference sequence). J gave up 5 bases and V 0 bases, and 12 bases lay outside the gene matches. The CDR3 has 19 residues. This chain's CDR3 is CATSREWVRDRGTTGELFF. CDR3 nucleotide sequence: TGTGCCACCAGCAGAGAGTGGGTGCGGGACAGGGGTACGACCGGGGAGCTGTTTTTT.

This clonotype was recorded at least ten times. This chain links TRBV28 with TRBJ2-5; D is uncertain. The germline gives CDR1 MDHEN, CDR2 SYDVKM. With 1 base removed from V and 0 bases from J, the gap between germline ends came to 9 bases. This CDR3 has 15 residues. CDR3 in amino acids: CASSLLGTNQETQYF. CDR3 nucleotide sequence: TGTGCCAGCAGTTTATTAGGAACAAACCAAGAGACCCAGTACTTC.